This paragraph reports one TCR beta chain. The data originate from a study of blood T cell repertoires in COVID-19. Libraries were prepared by immunoSEQ multiplex PCR; TCRdb keeps only in-frame clonotypes and omits some of them. The sample lists 130,000 or so clones; around three quarters were seen once. Trimming took 3 bases from V and 5 from J, leaving 9 bases between them. This CDR3 is built from 14 residues. Germline loops: CDR1 SGDLS, CDR2 YYNGEE. V is TRBV9 and J is TRBJ1-6; D is possibly TRBD1 (6 bases). Sequencing was done on a sample of peripheral blood. This clonotype was sampled from a human donor in a cohort sampled during active COVID-19. CDR3 DNA sequence: TGTGCCAGCAGCGCGGACAGCCATAATTCACCCCTCCACTTT. This translates into CASSADSHNSPLHF.